This T cell receptor beta chain was sequenced for a study of T cells in Graves' hyperthyroidism and ophthalmopathy. The germline V gene encodes CDR1 SGHTA and CDR2 FQGNSA. Between the trimmed V and J ends, which lost 4 bases and 4 bases, there was a span of 7 bases. The CDR3 loop spans 13 amino acids. Amplified TCR beta CDR3 regions derived from RNA transcripts. The TCR CDR3 first-round RT-PCR relied on the HTBI primer set. TCRdb reprocessed the multiplex PCR reads with MiXCR, giving one entry per CDR3 protein. Among 550,000 to 700,000 distinct CDR3 sequences listed, more than 45% were seen once. Used for diagnoses were clinical symptoms, serum thyroxine and TRAb, thyroid ultrasound and orbital computed tomography.

What was sequenced was peripheral blood or thyroid tissue (not recorded which). The receptor's source is an adult woman with Graves' disease, either hyperthyroidism or ophthalmopathy (not recorded which). The chain recombines TRBV7-2 with TRBJ2-2; D might be TRBD2 (6 bases). CDR3 nucleotide sequence: TGTGCCAGCAGCTCTAGCGCCACCGGGGAGCTGTTTTTT. It specifies CASSSSATGELFF.